Shown below are 17 T cell receptor beta chains from a single sample sequenced in a study of blood T cell repertoires in COVID-19. Sequenced by immunoSEQ multiplex PCR; TCRdb stores in-frame clones only, minus some. The sample holds about 95,000 clones, roughly 89% seen once. Input material: peripheral blood. The receptors were gathered from a man between 60 and 70 years old with COVID-19, enrolled during active disease.

In its sample, this clone was seen once. The J gene is TRBJ2-5, the V gene TRBV19, with D possibly TRBD2 on 6 matching bases. Germline V lookup: CDR1 LNHDA, CDR2 SQIVND (reference sequence). The V gene lost 2 bases and the J gene lost 5 bases, with 18 bases spanning the gap. The CDR3 is 16 amino acids. This CDR3 reads CASSIRPSGWGETQYF. Here the CDR3 DNA reads TGTGCCAGTAGTATAAGGCCCAGCGGGTGGGGGGAGACCCAGTACTTC.

V gene TRBV19 combines with J gene TRBJ2-7, with TRBD1 identical over 9 bases. This CDR3 is built from 15 residues. Germline CDR1 is LNHDA and CDR2 is SQIVND (reference sequence). V trimming: 2 bases; J trimming: 3 bases; junction bases outside the gene matches: 5. DNA for the CDR3: TGTGCCAGTAGTATAAGAGGACAGGGGCTCTACGAGCAGTACTTC. Its translation: CASSIRGQGLYEQYF.

The chain uses TRBV10-1 and TRBJ2-5; 7 bases line up with TRBD1. Germline V lookup: CDR1 WNHNN, CDR2 SYGVQD (reference sequence). The CDR3 loop spans 16 amino acids. Trimming took 0 bases from V and 5 from J; bases not matched to a gene: 9. The CDR3 sequence: CASSESILTGTETQYF. As DNA, the CDR3 is TGCGCCAGCAGTGAGTCGATTTTGACAGGGACGGAGACCCAGTACTTC.

The genes are TRBV7-9 and TRBJ2-4, with no clear D. Germline V gene sequence: CDR1 SEHNR, CDR2 FQNEAQ (reference sequence). The CDR3 is 15 residues long. V shed 4 bases and J shed 8 bases, with 18 bases lying between them. CDR3 sequence (DNA): TGTGCCAGCAGCTCGAAGGTCGGTGGCGGCCACATTCAGTACTTC. Its protein product is CASSSKVGGGHIQYF.

The CDR3 region is CASSLAGQAEEKLFF. The CDR3 DNA follows: TGTGCCAGCAGCTTAGCGGGGCAGGCGGAGGAAAAACTGTTTTTT. The V gene is TRBV7-2, the J gene TRBJ1-4, with a weak D call TRBD1 (5 bases). CDR1 and CDR2 from the germline V gene are SGHTA and FQGNSA. This CDR3 region has 15 residues. V lost 0 bases and J 8 bases, leaving 13 bases between the germline ends.

V is TRBV18 and J is TRBJ2-2, with unresolved D. With 6 bases removed from V and 7 bases from J, the gap between germline ends came to 3 bases. CDR3 length: 10 amino acids. CDR1 is KGHSH, CDR2 LQKENI, per germline. The DNA for the CDR3 is TGTGCCAGCTCCCGCGGGGAGCTGTTTTTT. This translates into CASSRGELFF.

This clone showed up just once. This sequence joins TRBV19 and TRBJ2-3, with D tentatively TRBD2 (6 bases). This CDR3 region has 13 residues. The germline V gene has CDR1 LNHDA and CDR2 SQIVND (reference sequence). Trimming took 5 bases from V and 6 from J, leaving 12 bases between them. CDR3 protein: CASSLGTGDTQYF. CDR3 sequence (DNA): TGTGCCAGTAGTTTAGGGACTGGGGATACGCAGTATTTT.

The V call is TRBV29-1, the J call TRBJ1-2, with D maybe TRBD1 (6 bases). Per germline, CDR1 SQVTM and CDR2 ANQGSEA. V was clipped by 3 bases and J by 4 bases, with 12 bases between them. The CDR3 is 13 amino acids. CDR3 coding DNA: TGCAGCGTTGATGTGGCAGGGGCCTATGGCTACACCTTC. Its protein is CSVDVAGAYGYTF.

The chain uses TRBV5-1 and TRBJ2-7, with TRBD1 matching 7 bases. The CDR3 spans 13 residues. Losses at the gene ends were 4 bases for V and 5 bases for J; bases not matched to a gene: 6. The germline V gene has CDR1 SGHRS and CDR2 YFSETQ. CDR3 coding DNA: TGCGCCAGCAGCACAGGGGTCCACAACGAGCAGTACTTC. Its protein product is CASSTGVHNEQYF.

The gene calls are TRBV11-2 and TRBJ1-3; D is possibly TRBD1 (6 bases). The V and J ends lost 3 bases and 2 bases respectively, with 8 bases between them. This CDR3 region has 14 residues. The germline V gene encodes CDR1 SGHAT and CDR2 FQNNGV. CDR3 protein: CASSFSGAGNTIYF. CDR3 DNA sequence: TGTGCCAGCAGCTTCTCAGGGGCTGGAAACACCATATATTTT.

The chain carries TRBV18 and TRBJ1-2; weak D call: TRBD1 (6 bases). CDR3 length: 15 amino acids. The V gene's germline CDR1 is KGHSH and CDR2 LQKENI. Deletions cut 0 bases from V and 1 base from J, with 9 bases between. CDR3 sequence: CASSPPRDINYGYTF. As DNA, the CDR3 is TGTGCCAGCTCACCACCGAGGGACATTAACTATGGCTACACCTTC.

This sequence joins TRBV4-3 and TRBJ2-1; 11 bases agree with TRBD2. This CDR3 is built from 14 residues. Germline trimming cut 5 bases from V and 5 bases from J; bases unmatched to any gene: 2. Germline CDR1 is LGHNA and CDR2 is YSLEER. The CDR3 DNA reads TGCGCCAGCAGCTGGGGACTAGCGGACAATGAGCAGTTCTTC. Translated, it gives CASSWGLADNEQFF.

The count of this clone is one. The gene calls are TRBV7-2 and TRBJ2-5, with D unresolved. Trimming cost V 1 base and J 1 base, with 7 bases left between them. Germline CDR1 and CDR2: SGHTA and FQGNSA. This CDR3 has 14 residues. The CDR3 protein is CASSLDTSQETQYF. The CDR3, as DNA: TGTGCCAGCAGCTTAGATACCAGCCAAGAGACCCAGTACTTC.

The CDR3 DNA sequence: TGCGCCAGCAGCCAAGAGCGGGAGGCGTACGAGCAGTACTTC. Translating gives CASSQEREAYEQYF. This chain links TRBV4-3 with TRBJ2-7, with 8 nucleotides matching TRBD2. The CDR3 sequence is 14 residues long. V trimming: 0 bases; J trimming: 4 bases; junction bases outside the gene matches: 2. Germline CDR1 LGHNA, CDR2 YSLEER.

The CDR3 DNA sequence: TGTGCCAGCAGTTTGGGCGCTGCCAATGAGCAGTTCTTC. Translated: CASSLGAANEQFF. The V gene is TRBV12-3 or TRBV12-4, the J gene TRBJ2-1; D is uncertain. This CDR3 has 13 residues. V was trimmed by 3 bases and J by 6 bases, leaving 9 bases between them.

The chain recombines TRBV5-1 with TRBJ1-1; D not certain. The germline V gene encodes CDR1 SGHRS and CDR2 YFSETQ. This CDR3 contains 14 residues. Trimming removed 1 base from V and 5 bases from J, with 12 bases in between. This CDR3 reads CASSLSPSETEAFF. CDR3 DNA sequence: TGCGCCAGCAGCTTGTCTCCCTCAGAAACTGAAGCTTTCTTT.

A single count supports this clone. The chain joins TRBV21-1 to TRBJ1-6. TRBV21-1 is assigned pseudogene status. This CDR3 region has 13 residues. The CDR3 DNA sequence: TGTGCCAGCAGCAGGGAGGGTCGGTCACCCCTCCACTTT. It codes for CASSREGRSPLHF.